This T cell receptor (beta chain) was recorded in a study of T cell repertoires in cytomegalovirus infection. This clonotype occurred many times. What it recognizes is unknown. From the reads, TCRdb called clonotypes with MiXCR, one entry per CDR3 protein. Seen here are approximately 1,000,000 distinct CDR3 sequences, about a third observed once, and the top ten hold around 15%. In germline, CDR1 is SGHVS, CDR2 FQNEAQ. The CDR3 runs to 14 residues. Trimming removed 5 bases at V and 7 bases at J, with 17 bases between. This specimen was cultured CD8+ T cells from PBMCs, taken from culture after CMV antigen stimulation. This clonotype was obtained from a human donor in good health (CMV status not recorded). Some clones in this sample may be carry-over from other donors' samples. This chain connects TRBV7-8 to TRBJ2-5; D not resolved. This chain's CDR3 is CASSRDRFFGTQYF. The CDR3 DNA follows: TGTGCCAGCAGCCGCGATAGATTTTTCGGGACCCAGTACTTC.